The 7 T cell receptor beta chains below come from one sample, sequenced in a study of blood T cell repertoires in COVID-19. Measured with immunoSEQ multiplex PCR; TCRdb has only the in-frame clones, and not every one. The table includes some 350,000 clones, about 86% detected once. The sequencing sample was made of peripheral blood. These receptors originate from a man aged 25 to 45 with active or convalescent COVID-19.

The gene calls are TRBV3-1 (or the pseudogene TRBV3-2) and TRBJ1-4; TRBD1 matches 7 bases. V lost 9 bases to trimming and J lost 6 bases; unmatched junction nucleotides: 10. This CDR3 spans 14 amino acids. Germline CDR1 reads LGHDT; CDR2 reads YNNKEL (reference sequence). CDR3 protein: CASKNRGWDEKLFF. CDR3 DNA: TGTGCCAGTAAGAACAGGGGATGGGATGAAAAACTGTTTTTT.

The rearrangement uses TRBV28 and TRBJ1-6, with D possibly being TRBD1 (5 bases). Germline values: CDR1 MDHEN, CDR2 SYDVKM. Trimming removed 2 bases at V and 10 bases at J, with 15 bases between. CDR3 length equals 15 residues. CDR3 loop: CASSLMGDSGSPLHF. The CDR3 DNA is TGTGCCAGCAGTTTAATGGGGGACTCAGGGTCACCCCTCCACTTT.

The chain combines TRBV5-4 with TRBJ2-7, with D possibly TRBD1 on 5 matching bases. V shed 0 bases and J shed 5 bases, with 12 bases lying between them. The CDR3 is 14 amino acids. Germline CDR1 and CDR2: SGHNT and YYREEE (reference sequence). The CDR3 DNA follows: TGTGCCAGCAGCTTGGGCAGGGAAATCGACGAGCAGTACTTC. This sequence encodes CASSLGREIDEQYF.

This chain links TRBV11-3 with TRBJ2-3; 7 nucleotides align to TRBD2. The length of the CDR3 is 15 residues. CDR1 and CDR2 from the germline V gene are SGHNT and YENEEA. The ends lost 3 bases at V and 0 bases at J; junction bases unmatched: 3. Here the CDR3 DNA reads TGTGCCAGCAGCTTCGCGGGACTAAGCACAGATACGCAGTATTTT. The encoded protein is CASSFAGLSTDTQYF.

The gene calls are TRBV5-4 and TRBJ1-6; 7 bases align to TRBD1. The CDR3 has 14 amino acids. Per the germline V gene, CDR1 is SGHNT and CDR2 is YYREEE (reference sequence). The V segment lost 4 bases and the J segment 6 bases; nucleotides outside the gene matches: 4. DNA of the CDR3: TGTGCCAGCAGCCACGGACAGGTTAATTCACCCCTCCACTTT. Translation gives CASSHGQVNSPLHF.

The chain combines TRBV2 with TRBJ1-6; 9 nucleotides line up with TRBD1. After removal of 5 bases from V and 10 bases from J, the junction contained 9 bases not matched to a gene. Germline V gene lookup returns CDR1 SNHLY and CDR2 FYNNEI. This CDR3 is built from 15 residues. This CDR3 is CASSRPTGGGSPLHF. The CDR3 nucleotides read TGTGCCAGCAGTAGACCGACAGGGGGGGGATCACCCCTCCACTTT.

CDR3 DNA: TGCGCCAGCAGCCAATACTATGACTCCTACAATGAGCAGTTCTTC. Encoded protein: CASSQYYDSYNEQFF. The chain employs TRBV4-3 and TRBJ2-1; unclear D gene. Deletions cut 2 bases from V and 0 bases from J, with 8 bases between. The CDR3 is 15 amino acids. Germline V gives CDR1 LGHNA, CDR2 YSLEER.